The clone carrying this T cell receptor beta chain has only a few counts. Antigen unknown. Assay used: immunoSEQ multiplex PCR; TCRdb lists only in-frame clones, some missing. Of 100,000 to 150,000 clones in the sample, approximately 88% were seen once. The data derive from a study of T cell responses to AZD1222 COVID-19 vaccine. Germline V CDR1 and CDR2: MDHEN, SYDVKM. The CDR3 is 12 amino acids. The germline V and J ends were trimmed by 10 bases and 3 bases, with 13 bases remaining between them. Study-level points and caveats: Donors in the cohort were predominantly white British and more often female, and clonal diversity was possibly underestimated.

The specimen was peripheral blood, collected on day 0 of AZD1222 vaccination. The chain couples TRBV28 to TRBJ2-7; possible D gene TRBD2, 5 bases. The TCR originated in an adult in good health. The CDR3 DNA reads as TGTGCCACTTGCAAAGAGGGCTACGAGCAGTACTTC. Translation gives CATCKEGYEQYF.